The rows below give T cell receptor beta chains drawn from one sample of a study of OX40 agonist ivuxolimab in advanced cancers. Here immunoSEQ multiplex PCR was the method, and the copy in TCRdb shows in-frame clones only, minus some. The top ten clones hold approximately 28% of a sample with 40,000 to 55,000 clones, approximately 91% of them seen once. The source material was CD4+ or CD8+ T cells sorted from blood, sampled in a trial of the OX40 agonist ivuxolimab. The receptors were gathered from an adult with an advanced solid tumor such as melanoma, head and neck, liver or kidney cancer. Both conserved end residues are part of each CDR3. D genes are given only for firm matches. The size entry is marked missing in some rows and otherwise reads once, few, many or a size class.

>TRBV19|TRBD1|TRBJ1-2|.
CASSPRDRDYGYTF
TGTGCCAGTAGTCCCAGGGACAGGGACTATGGCTACACCTTC
>TRBV10-2|.|TRBJ2-1|.
CASSEPGLASRNEQFF
TGCGCCAGCAGTGAGCCCGGCCTAGCGTCGCGAAATGAGCAGTTCTTC
>TRBV4-1|TRBD2|TRBJ2-3|once
CASSQVPGTSGSGDTQYF
TGCGCCAGCAGCCAAGTCCCCGGGACTAGCGGGAGCGGAGATACGCAGTATTTT
>TRBV2|TRBD1|TRBJ2-7|once
CASRPGQGPREQYF
TGTGCCAGCAGACCGGGACAGGGGCCGCGGGAGCAGTACTTC
>TRBV5-1|.|TRBJ2-1|.
CASSISDNEQFF
TGCGCCAGCAGCATATCGGACAATGAGCAGTTCTTC
>TRBV6-1|.|TRBJ2-7|.
CASSGGMSSYEQYF
TGTGCCAGCTCTGGAGGAATGAGCTCCTACGAGCAGTACTTC
>TRBV4-1|.|TRBJ1-1|.
CASSQANTEAFF
TGCGCCAGCAGCCAGGCGAACACTGAAGCTTTCTTT
>TRBV30|.|TRBJ2-3|.
CAWGGGLATDTQYF
TGTGCCTGGGGAGGGGGGCTAGCCACAGATACGCAGTATTTT
>TRBV18|.|TRBJ1-1|.
CATRGNTEAFF
TGTGCCACTAGAGGGAACACTGAAGCTTTCTTT
>TRBV27|TRBD1|TRBJ1-2|.
CASSSIGGQGAIGYTF
TGTGCCAGCAGTTCGATAGGCGGGCAGGGGGCGATTGGCTACACCTTC
>TRBV28|TRBD2|TRBJ2-7|.
CASSPGGGYEQYF
TGTGCCAGCAGTCCGGGCGGGGGGTACGAGCAGTACTTC
>TRBV28|TRBD1|TRBJ1-1|.
CASSLGTGQTEAFF
TGTGCCAGCAGTTTGGGGACAGGGCAAACTGAAGCTTTCTTT
>TRBV2|TRBD2|TRBJ2-7|.
CASRTSGMRYEQYF
TGTGCCAGCAGAACTAGCGGGATGAGGTACGAGCAGTACTTC
>TRBV28|.|TRBJ1-1|.
CASSYSRNTEAFF
TGTGCCAGCAGTTACTCAAGGAACACTGAAGCTTTCTTT
>TRBV13|.|TRBJ1-4|.
CASSFSTNEKLFF
TGTGCCAGCAGCTTTTCGACTAATGAAAAACTGTTTTTT
>TRBV29-1|TRBD1|TRBJ2-7|.
CSVERGQGRFYEQYF
TGCAGCGTTGAACGAGGACAGGGGAGGTTCTACGAGCAGTACTTC
>TRBV6-5|.|TRBJ2-7|few
CASSRSSYEQYF
TGTGCCAGCAGTCGGAGCTCCTACGAGCAGTACTTC
>TRBV2|TRBD1|TRBJ2-7|.
CASSPGTGTHHEQYF
TGTGCCAGCAGTCCCGGGACAGGGACACACCACGAGCAGTACTTC
>TRBV19|.|TRBJ2-3|.
CASSPFPGPKADTQYF
TGTGCCAGTAGTCCTTTCCCGGGACCTAAAGCTGATACGCAGTATTTT
>TRBV5-1|TRBD1|TRBJ1-1|.
CASSFTGQGEAFF
TGCGCCAGCAGTTTTACGGGACAGGGCGAAGCTTTCTTT
>TRBV29-1|TRBD2|TRBJ2-1|.
CSVGPTSGNYNEQFF
TGCAGCGTTGGCCCGACTAGCGGGAACTACAATGAGCAGTTCTTC
>TRBV30|.|TRBJ2-7|.
CAWSVGGAYEQYF
TGTGCCTGGAGTGTCGGCGGGGCCTACGAGCAGTACTTC
>TRBV5-4|TRBD1|TRBJ1-1|.
CASSALDRVWAMNTEAFF
TGTGCCAGCAGCGCCCTCGACAGGGTTTGGGCCATGAACACTGAAGCTTTCTTT
>TRBV13|.|TRBJ1-5|once
CASSLGGQGMPQHF
TGTGCCAGCAGCTTAGGCGGGCAGGGAATGCCCCAGCATTTT
>TRBV19|.|TRBJ2-6|.
CASSILAGGANVLTF
TGTGCCAGTAGTATACTAGCTGGGGGGGCCAACGTCCTGACTTTC
>TRBV2|.|TRBJ2-7|.
CASTRPGFQQYF
TGTGCCAGCACCCGTCCGGGGTTTCAGCAGTACTTC
>TRBV11-2|.|TRBJ2-7|.
CASSDTRLYEQYF
TGTGCCAGCTCGGACACCAGACTCTACGAGCAGTACTTC
>TRBV11-2|TRBD2|TRBJ2-3|.
CASSSQSGTSGTEDTQYF
TGTGCCAGCAGCTCCCAATCCGGGACTAGCGGGACCGAGGATACGCAGTATTTT
>TRBV7-3|TRBD2|TRBJ2-7|once
CASSRSGGRDEQYF
TGTGCCAGCAGCCGTAGCGGGGGCCGGGACGAGCAGTACTTC
>TRBV4-1|TRBD2|TRBJ2-5|.
CATSLAGEETQYF
TGCGCCACGTCACTAGCGGGAGAAGAGACCCAGTACTTC
>TRBV6-6|.|TRBJ2-7|.
CASSYSASVEQYF
TGTGCCAGCAGTTACTCAGCTAGCGTGGAGCAGTACTTC
>TRBV9|.|TRBJ2-4|.
CASSDGILAKNIQYF
TGTGCCAGCAGCGACGGAATACTAGCCAAAAACATTCAGTACTTC
>TRBV7-6|TRBD2|TRBJ2-1|.
CASSLLASGDNEQFF
TGTGCCAGCAGCTTACTCGCTAGCGGGGACAATGAGCAGTTCTTC
>TRBV27|.|TRBJ2-7|.
CASSFGDGYEQYF
TGTGCCAGCAGTTTCGGGGACGGGTACGAGCAGTACTTC
>TRBV28|.|TRBJ2-7|.
CASSDSYEQYF
TGTGCCAGCAGTGACAGCTACGAGCAGTACTTC
>TRBV29-1|TRBD2|TRBJ2-1|.
CSTGGLAGINEQFF
TGCAGCACTGGAGGACTAGCGGGAATCAATGAGCAGTTCTTC
>TRBV6-5|.|TRBJ1-2|.
CASSYSMVGAGGYTF
TGTGCCAGCAGTTACTCGATGGTGGGAGCCGGTGGCTACACCTTC
>TRBV27|TRBD2|TRBJ2-1|.
CASSSNGLAGVGPPYNEQFF
TGTGCCAGCAGTTCGAACGGACTAGCGGGAGTAGGGCCCCCCTACAATGAGCAGTTCTTC
>TRBV7-9|.|TRBJ2-1|.
CASSPPGAGQSYNEQFF
TGTGCCAGCAGTCCCCCCGGGGCGGGACAATCCTACAATGAGCAGTTCTTC